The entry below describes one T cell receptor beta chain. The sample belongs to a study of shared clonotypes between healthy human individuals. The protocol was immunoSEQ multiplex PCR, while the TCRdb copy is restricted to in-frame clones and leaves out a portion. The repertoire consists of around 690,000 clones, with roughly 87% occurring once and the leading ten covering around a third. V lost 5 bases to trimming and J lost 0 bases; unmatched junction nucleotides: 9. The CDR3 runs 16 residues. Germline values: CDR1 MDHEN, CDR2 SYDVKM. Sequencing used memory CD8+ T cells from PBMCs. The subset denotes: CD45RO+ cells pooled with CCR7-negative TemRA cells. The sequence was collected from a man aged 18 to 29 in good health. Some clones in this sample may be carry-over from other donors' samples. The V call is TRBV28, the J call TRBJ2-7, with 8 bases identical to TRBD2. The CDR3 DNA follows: TGTGCCAGCAGTGCCCGACTAGCGCGCGGCTCCTACGAGCAGTACTTC. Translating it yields CASSARLARGSYEQYF.